This paragraph covers one T cell receptor (beta chain) sequence. Antigen: not known. The data stem from a study of T cell clonotyping in hematopoietic cell transplantation. Findings of the study overall: Recipient TCR diversity dropped after transplant; expanded clonotypes rose from day 30 to 180. Higher Inverse Simpson Index values in graft donor and pretransplant recipient predicted broader posttransplant TCR diversity.

Recipients were bled about 28 days pretransplant and at posttransplant days 30, 100, 180. Assay: immunoSEQ multiplex PCR; the TCRdb copy retains only in-frame clones and omits some. The data hold about 3,500 clones, with 70% to 85% observed a single time. Deletions cut 3 bases from V and 0 bases from J, with 8 bases between. Looked up from germline, CDR1 is ENHRY and CDR2 is SYGVKD. This CDR3 comprises 15 residues. Material: peripheral blood mononuclear cells, obtained at the time of graft-versus-host disease after allogeneic stem cell transplant. The V gene is TRBV10-3, the J gene TRBJ1-4; no definite D call. This clonotype was sampled from a female patient between 50 and 59 years old who had an allogeneic stem cell transplant from an unrelated donor, so the T cells may come from the graft donor. Some clones in this sample may be carry-over from other donors' samples. CDR3 loop: CAISDGQATNEKLFF. Written as DNA, the CDR3 is TGTGCCATCAGTGATGGGCAGGCAACTAATGAAAAACTGTTTTTT.